The TCR beta chain described here comes from a study of T-cell memory formation after mild COVID-19. Germline V gives CDR1 MGHRA, CDR2 YSYEKL. V gave up 1 base and J gave up 4 bases; unmatched junction bases: 3. The CDR3 is 15 amino acids. TCRdb called the 5' RACE reads again in MiXCR, with one record for every CDR3 protein. Among under 400,000 distinct CDR3 sequences listed, roughly 21% were seen once. Sequencing was carried out using PBMCs or a T cell subset sorted from them (not recorded which). This clonotype was sampled from an adult woman who had mild COVID-19 (a few samples of this study predate the infection). Cell type and time point are not known. The chain links TRBV4-1 to TRBJ1-2, with TRBD1 identical over 10 bases. This chain's CDR3 is CASSQAGTGAYGYTF. In DNA form, the CDR3 reads TGCGCCAGCAGCCAAGCCGGGACAGGGGCCTATGGCTACACCTTC.